A selection of T cell receptor beta chains follows, all from one sample in a study of OX40 agonist ivuxolimab in advanced cancers. Assay used: immunoSEQ multiplex PCR; TCRdb lists only in-frame clones, some missing. Among about 70,000 clones listed, 80% to 90% were seen once. The source was CD4+ or CD8+ T cells sorted from blood, collected in a trial of the OX40 agonist ivuxolimab. Receptors originate from an adult with an advanced solid tumor such as melanoma, head and neck, liver or kidney cancer. CDR3s include the opening cysteine and the closing phenylalanine or tryptophan. The size field is filled for only some rows; it gives once, few, many or a size class.

clone_size v_call cdr3_aa
NA TRBV9 CASSPRAGWDEQFF
NA TRBV5-4 CASSRDRDGYTF
NA TRBV6-5 CASSASRDREVAF
once TRBV7-9 CASSLGQGTQGRGPQHF
NA TRBV28 CASTRLLFKRGNTGELFF
NA TRBV9 CASSVDISSTDTQYF
NA TRBV7-3 CASSSQPGQGLREQFF
NA TRBV19 CASHWTGMSSGNTIYF
NA TRBV19 CASRTRGTGVGTQYF
once TRBV6-5 CASTASGGAGEQYF
NA TRBV5-1 CASSLQRGANTEAFF
NA TRBV21-1 CASSKGFGGGPVTDTQYF
NA TRBV13 CASSFRDMSYEQYF